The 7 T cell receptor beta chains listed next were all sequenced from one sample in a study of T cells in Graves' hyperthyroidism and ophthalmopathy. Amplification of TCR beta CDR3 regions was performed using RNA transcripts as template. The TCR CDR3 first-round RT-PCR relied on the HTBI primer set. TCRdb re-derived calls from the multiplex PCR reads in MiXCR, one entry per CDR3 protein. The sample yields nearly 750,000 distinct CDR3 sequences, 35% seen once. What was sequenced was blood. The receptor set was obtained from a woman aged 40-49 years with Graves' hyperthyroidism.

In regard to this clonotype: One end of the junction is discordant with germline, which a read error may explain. The CDR3 DNA sequence: TGCAGTGCTAGCCCCCCGGGGACCTACGGGCAGTACTTC. Translating it yields CSASPPGTYGQYF. This chain connects TRBV20-1 to TRBJ2-7; D may correspond to TRBD1 or TRBD2 (5 bases each). The CDR3 consists of 13 residues. Germline V lookup: CDR1 DFQATT, CDR2 SNEGSKA (reference sequence).

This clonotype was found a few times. As DNA, the CDR3 is TGCAGTGCTAGAGATCATAGGGTTTGGAACACTGAAGCTTTCTTT. It yields the protein CSARDHRVWNTEAFF. The chain has TRBV20-1 and TRBJ1-1; no reliable D call. V was cut by 0 bases and J by 1 base, with 12 bases left in between. Germline CDR1 reads DFQATT; CDR2 reads SNEGSKA (reference sequence). CDR3 size: 15 residues.

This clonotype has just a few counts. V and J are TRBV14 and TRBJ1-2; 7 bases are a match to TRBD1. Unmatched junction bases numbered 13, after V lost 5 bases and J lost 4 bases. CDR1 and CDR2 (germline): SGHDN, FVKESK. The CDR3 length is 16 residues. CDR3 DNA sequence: TGTGCCAGCAGCGTAAGAACAGGGGCGCAACTCTATGGCTACACCTTC. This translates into CASSVRTGAQLYGYTF.

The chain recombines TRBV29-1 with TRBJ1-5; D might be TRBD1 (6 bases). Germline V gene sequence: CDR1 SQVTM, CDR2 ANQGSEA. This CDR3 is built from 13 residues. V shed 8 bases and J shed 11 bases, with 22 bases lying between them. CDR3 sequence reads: CSLRGGRYETQHF. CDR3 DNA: TGCAGCCTCCGAGGGGGGCGGTATGAGACCCAGCATTTT.

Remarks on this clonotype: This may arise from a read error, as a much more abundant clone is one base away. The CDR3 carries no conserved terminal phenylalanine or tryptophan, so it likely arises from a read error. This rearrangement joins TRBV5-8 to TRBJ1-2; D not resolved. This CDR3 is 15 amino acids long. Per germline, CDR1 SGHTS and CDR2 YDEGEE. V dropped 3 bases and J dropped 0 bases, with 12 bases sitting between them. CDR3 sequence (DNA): TGTGCCAGCAGCTCATCGGGCGGATCTAACTATGGCTACACCTCC. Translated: CASSSSGGSNYGYTS.

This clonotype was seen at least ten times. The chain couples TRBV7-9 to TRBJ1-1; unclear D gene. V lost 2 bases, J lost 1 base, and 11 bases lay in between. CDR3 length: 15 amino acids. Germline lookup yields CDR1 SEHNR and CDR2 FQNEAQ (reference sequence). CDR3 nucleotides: TGTGCCAGCAGCTTATCGGGCTCTTGGAACACTGAAGCTTTCTTT. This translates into CASSLSGSWNTEAFF.

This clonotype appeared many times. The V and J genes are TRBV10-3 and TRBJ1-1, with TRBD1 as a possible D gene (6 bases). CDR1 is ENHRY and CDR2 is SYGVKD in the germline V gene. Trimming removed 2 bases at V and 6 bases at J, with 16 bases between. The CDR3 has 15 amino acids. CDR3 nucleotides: TGTGCCATCAGTGAGACAGGGAGGGTTGGCGCTGAAGCTTTCTTT. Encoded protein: CAISETGRVGAEAFF.